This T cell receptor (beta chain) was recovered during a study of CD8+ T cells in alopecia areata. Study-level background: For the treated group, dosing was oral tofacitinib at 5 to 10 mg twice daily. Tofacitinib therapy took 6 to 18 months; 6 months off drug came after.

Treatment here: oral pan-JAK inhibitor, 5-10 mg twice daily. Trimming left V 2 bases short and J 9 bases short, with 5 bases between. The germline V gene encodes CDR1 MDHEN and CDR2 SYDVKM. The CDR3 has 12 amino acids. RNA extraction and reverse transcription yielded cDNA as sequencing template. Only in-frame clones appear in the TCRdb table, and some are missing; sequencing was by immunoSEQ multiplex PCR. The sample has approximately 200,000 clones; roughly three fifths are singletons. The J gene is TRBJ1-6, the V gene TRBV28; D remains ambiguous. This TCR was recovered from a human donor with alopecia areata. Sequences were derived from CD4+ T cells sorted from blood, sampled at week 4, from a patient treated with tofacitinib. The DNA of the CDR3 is TGTGCCAGCAGTTTAACGGGTTCACCCCTCCACTTT. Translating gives CASSLTGSPLHF.